This TCR beta chain was recovered during a study of blood T cell repertoires in COVID-19. V shed 3 bases and J 5 bases; nucleotides not matched to a gene: 6. Germline V gene lookup returns CDR1 MNHNS and CDR2 SASEGT. This CDR3 region has 15 residues. This clone qualifies as medium-sized. In the source study's methods: It was from reference gene primer amplification that nucleated cell counts were estimated. Repertoires were generated with immunoSEQ multiplex PCR, while TCRdb's copy carries only in-frame clones and drops some. V and J calls and clone size are as listed in that table; D and trimming were resolved from the DNA. The profile shows about 99,000 clones, around 90% of them singletons.

The rearrangement uses TRBV6-1 and TRBJ2-7; 11 nucleotides agree with TRBD1. The receptor was derived from a human donor in a cohort sampled during active COVID-19. The source material was peripheral blood. CDR3 in DNA: TGTGCCAGCAGTGATCCCGGGACAGGGGGGAACGAGCAGTACTTC. Protein: CASSDPGTGGNEQYF.